This TCR beta chain is from a study of blood T cell repertoires in COVID-19. Study information: Samples taken during acute and convalescent COVID-19 were collected in the United States, Italy and Spain.

The CDR3 loop spans 13 amino acids. V was clipped by 3 bases and J by 7 bases, with 12 bases between them. Method: immunoSEQ multiplex PCR; TCRdb's copy keeps in-frame clones and lacks some. The sample records around 180,000 clones, under 80% being singletons. This clonotype was sampled from a woman older than 75 with acute or convalescent COVID-19. V usage is TRBV12-3 or TRBV12-4 and J usage is TRBJ1-2; D might be TRBD1 (6 bases). The sequencing input was peripheral blood. The CDR3 bases are TGTGCCAGCAGTTTTTCAGGGGAGCGTGGCTACACCTTC. It specifies CASSFSGERGYTF.